The next 32 T cell receptor beta chains were all read from a single sample in a study of T-cell memory formation after mild COVID-19. TCRdb reprocessed the 5' RACE reads with MiXCR, giving one entry per CDR3 protein. The profile shows approximately 150,000 distinct CDR3 sequences, roughly 6.2% of them singletons. The material sequenced was PBMCs or a T cell subset sorted from them (not recorded which). The receptors were gathered from an adult woman who had mild COVID-19 (a few samples of this study predate the infection). Cell type and time point are not known.

There are many counts of this clonotype. The chain uses TRBV2 and TRBJ2-5; TRBD2 aligns across 9 bases. CDR1 SNHLY and CDR2 FYNNEI come from the germline V gene. V lost 6 bases, J lost 5 bases, and 7 bases stayed unmatched. CDR3 length: 14 residues. The CDR3 reads CASSPGGGAETQYF. DNA of the CDR3: TGTGCCAGCAGCCCGGGCGGGGGGGCTGAGACCCAGTACTTC. Full variable domain (rest looked up from reference TRBV2 and TRBJ2-5): EPEVTQTPSHQVTQMGQEVILRCVPISNHLYFYWYRQILGQKVEFLVSFYNNEISEKSEIFDDQFSVERPDGSNFTLKIRSTKLEDSAMYFCASSPGGGAETQYFGPGTRLLVL.

The chain is built from TRBV12-3 or TRBV12-4 and TRBJ2-7; D is unclear. The CDR3 runs to 14 residues. The V gene lost 5 bases and the J gene lost 3 bases, with 14 bases spanning the gap. The CDR3 loop reads CASSPQRYLYEQYF. In DNA form, the CDR3 reads TGTGCCAGCAGTCCACAGCGTTATCTCTACGAGCAGTACTTC.

By share, this clonotype ranks as medium-sized. This chain joins TRBV20-1 and TRBJ2-3; 10 bases map to TRBD2. V trimming: 6 bases; J trimming: 2 bases; junction bases outside the gene matches: 11. CDR3 length: 16 amino acids. Germline lookup yields CDR1 DFQATT and CDR2 SNEGSKA (reference sequence). The CDR3, as DNA: TGCAGTGCCGCCGGGGCTAGCGGGAGTGCCACAGATACGCAGTATTTT. Translated, it gives CSAAGASGSATDTQYF.

This clonotype has more than one count but fewer than ten. The chain carries TRBV27 and TRBJ1-3; D remains unclear. The CDR3 contains 15 residues. The germline gives CDR1 MNHEY, CDR2 SMNVEV (reference sequence). Trimming removed 4 bases at V and 0 bases at J, with 10 bases between. The CDR3 sequence is CASSSNRLSGNTIYF. The CDR3 coding sequence is TGTGCCAGCAGTTCCAATAGACTCTCTGGAAACACCATATATTTT.

Ten or more counts support this clonotype. Mismatch with germline at one junction end may stem from a read error. V gene TRBV20-1 combines with J gene TRBJ1-2, with D possibly being TRBD1 (5 bases). The CDR3 spans 13 residues. Germline V gene sequence: CDR1 DFQATT, CDR2 SNEGSKA (reference sequence). The CDR3 loop reads CSALIKRQGPLPF. CDR3 nucleotide sequence: TGCAGTGCCTTAATCAAGAGGCAGGGCCCTCTCCCCTTC.

This clonotype was seen a few times. The chain couples TRBV5-6 to TRBJ2-2; 8 nucleotides align to TRBD2. J gave up 2 bases and V 4 bases, and 10 bases lay outside the gene matches. This CDR3 has 17 amino acids. Germline V gene lookup returns CDR1 SGHDT and CDR2 YYEEEE. In DNA form, the CDR3 reads TGTGCCAGCAGCGTGCGTGCGGGGGGAGGAAACACCGGGGAGCTGTTTTTT. It codes for CASSVRAGGGNTGELFF.

The rearrangement links TRBV3-1 to TRBJ2-7; TRBD1 is a possible D gene (6 bases). Germline V gene lookup returns CDR1 LGHDT and CDR2 YNNKEL (reference sequence). The CDR3 has 18 amino acids. V was clipped by 0 bases and J by 2 bases, with 20 bases between them. CDR3 DNA sequence: TGTGCCAGCAGCCAAGAGTCCATACGGACAGTGTCTCCCTACGAGCAGTACTTC. As protein: CASSQESIRTVSPYEQYF.

The table lists this clonotype with a few counts. The chain has TRBV30 and TRBJ1-2, with no clear D. CDR1 and CDR2 (germline): GTSNPN, SVGIG (reference sequence). The CDR3 has 12 residues. Trimming shortened V by 4 bases and J by 5 bases, and 11 bases separated the two germline ends. The CDR3 DNA reads TGTGCCTGGATCACAAGGTTGTATGGCTACACCTTC. Protein sequence: CAWITRLYGYTF.

The sample holds many counts of this clonotype. The V and J genes are TRBV9 and TRBJ2-7, with D possibly called TRBD1 or TRBD2 (6 bases each). Germline V lookup: CDR1 SGDLS, CDR2 YYNGEE. Trimming removed 3 bases at V and 1 base at J, with 14 bases between. This CDR3 contains 15 residues. The CDR3 coding sequence is TGTGCCAGCAGCGGGGGGGCCGGGGCTTCCTACGAGCAGTACTTC. It encodes CASSGGAGASYEQYF.

This clonotype was counted many times. The chain couples TRBV5-4 to TRBJ2-6, with TRBD1 matching 7 bases. CDR1 and CDR2 from the germline V gene are SGHNT and YYREEE (reference sequence). The CDR3 covers 16 residues. V dropped 0 bases and J dropped 1; count of bases not matched to a gene: 1. The DNA for the CDR3 is TGTGCCAGCAGCTTGGGACAGGGATCTGGGGCCAACGTCCTGACTTTC. Its translation is CASSLGQGSGANVLTF.

This clonotype showed up many times. CDR3 region: CASKPRTSGYEQYF. In DNA, the CDR3 is TGTGCCAGCAAGCCAAGGACTAGCGGTTACGAGCAGTACTTC. This chain uses TRBV7-2 with TRBJ2-7; 10 nucleotides match TRBD2. Germline V CDR1 and CDR2: SGHTA, FQGNSA. V trimming: 7 bases; J trimming: 4 bases; junction bases outside the gene matches: 7. This CDR3 has 14 residues.

This clonotype was recorded a few times. The chain links TRBV19 to TRBJ2-7; 11 nucleotides line up with TRBD2. Germline values: CDR1 LNHDA, CDR2 SQIVND (reference sequence). V was clipped by 6 bases and J by 7 bases; unmatched bases: 8. The CDR3 contains 14 residues. CDR3 sequence (DNA): TGTGCCAGTAGGCAGCTAGCGGGAGGCGGAGAGCAGTACTTC. Its protein product is CASRQLAGGGEQYF.

V is TRBV5-6 and J is TRBJ1-5; D is perhaps TRBD1 (6 bases). Trimming pared 4 bases from V and 3 bases from J, leaving 14 bases between. CDR1 SGHDT and CDR2 YYEEEE come from the germline V gene. The CDR3 contains 15 residues. The CDR3 region has the DNA TGTGCCAGCAGCCTTGGGGGCAGGGACAATCAGCCCCAGCATTTT. This translates into CASSLGGRDNQPQHF.

This clonotype showed up many times. The V call is TRBV12-3 or TRBV12-4, the J call TRBJ2-5, with 11 positions matching TRBD2. The CDR3 spans 14 residues. Trimming cost V 6 bases and J 4 bases; bases outside gene matches: 4. The DNA of the CDR3 is TGTGCCAGCAGACTTAGCGGGGGGGGAGAGACCCAGTACTTC. Translated: CASRLSGGGETQYF.

The chain joins TRBV19 to TRBJ1-6; D is perhaps TRBD1 (5 bases). The CDR3 is 13 residues long. Trimming took off 6 bases at V and 7 bases at J, with 10 bases between the two ends. CDR1 is LNHDA, CDR2 SQIVND, per germline (reference sequence). CDR3 DNA: TGTGCCAGTAGGACAGTCGACAATTCACCCCTCCACTTT. This codes for CASRTVDNSPLHF.

This clonotype was counted only a few times. The chain uses TRBV7-2 and TRBJ2-1; unclear D gene. The CDR3 runs 15 residues. The ends were cut back, 1 base at V and 6 bases at J, with 13 bases in the middle. The germline gives CDR1 SGHTA, CDR2 FQGNSA. The CDR3 loop reads CASSLGTNPVNEQFF. CDR3 nucleotide sequence: TGTGCCAGCAGCTTAGGAACCAACCCCGTCAATGAGCAGTTCTTC.

This clonotype has a count of ten or more. V gene TRBV18 combines with J gene TRBJ2-3, with D tentatively TRBD1 (5 bases). The germline V and J ends were trimmed by 1 base and 5 bases, with 10 bases remaining between them. The germline V gene encodes CDR1 KGHSH and CDR2 LQKENI. The CDR3 is 14 residues long. CDR3 DNA sequence: TGTGCCAGCTCACCACAGCGTACAGGAGATACGCAGTATTTT. Translating it yields CASSPQRTGDTQYF.

Many counts were recorded for this clonotype. V and J are TRBV7-2 and TRBJ2-5; 9 positions match TRBD2. The CDR3 loop spans 17 amino acids. After removal of 1 base from V and 1 base from J, the junction contained 7 bases not matched to a gene. From germline, CDR1 is SGHTA and CDR2 FQGNSA. The DNA of the CDR3 is TGTGCCAGCAGCTTAGGTCCCCCAGCGGGAGGCCAAGAGACCCAGTACTTC. Amino acids: CASSLGPPAGGQETQYF.

This clonotype was counted only a few times. This chain connects TRBV7-9 to TRBJ2-5; the match to TRBD1 covers 7 bases. Germline V gene lookup returns CDR1 SEHNR and CDR2 FQNEAQ (reference sequence). CDR3 length: 16 amino acids. V trimming: 5 bases; J trimming: 4 bases; junction bases outside the gene matches: 13. The CDR3 loop reads CASSETQGVGGETQYF. CDR3 nucleotides: TGTGCCAGCAGCGAAACTCAGGGGGTAGGGGGAGAGACCCAGTACTTC.

This clonotype was observed a handful of times. Here the CDR3 reads CASSAGPIEKLFF. In nucleotides, the CDR3 is TGTGCCAGCAGTGCGGGACCGATCGAAAAACTGTTTTTT. The genes are TRBV2 and TRBJ1-4; a weak D match, TRBD1 (5 bases). The CDR3 runs to 13 residues. Germline V gene data show CDR1 as SNHLY and CDR2 as FYNNEI. V was trimmed by 4 bases and J by 8 bases, leaving 11 bases between them.

This clonotype was detected ten times or more. V and J are TRBV18 and TRBJ2-1; 14 bases are a match to TRBD2. Germline trimming cut 3 bases from V and 8 bases from J; bases unmatched to any gene: 3. Germline CDR1 reads KGHSH; CDR2 reads LQKENI. The CDR3 is 15 amino acids. This CDR3 reads CASSPPGLAGDEQFF. The CDR3 nucleotides read TGTGCCAGCTCACCCCCGGGACTAGCGGGAGATGAGCAGTTCTTC.

The V call is TRBV15, the J call TRBJ2-5; D perhaps matches TRBD1 (6 bases). CDR1 LNHNV and CDR2 YYDKDF come from the germline V gene (reference sequence). This CDR3 has 15 residues. V was pared by 0 bases and J by 1 base, with 9 bases between. The CDR3 here is CATSRDPGAQETQYF. The CDR3 DNA is TGTGCCACCAGCAGAGATCCAGGGGCCCAAGAGACCCAGTACTTC.

This clonotype appeared many times. A read error may account for a junction end that differs from germline. The rearrangement joins TRBV5-5 to TRBJ2-7; TRBD1 agrees at 9 bases. This CDR3 contains 13 residues. Germline CDR1 and CDR2: SGHKS and YYEKEE (reference sequence). The CDR3: CASQASGQGRSDF. The CDR3 DNA follows: TGTGCCAGCCAGGCGTCTGGACAGGGGAGAAGTGACTTC.

There are a few counts of this clonotype. The chain links TRBV6-6 to TRBJ2-7; 11 bases fit TRBD1. This CDR3 is 15 amino acids long. Germline assignment: CDR1 MNHNY and CDR2 SVGAGI (reference sequence). Trimming took 6 bases from V and 4 from J; bases not matched to a gene: 8. The CDR3 loop is CASRPTDRGHYEQYF. The CDR3 nucleotides are TGTGCCAGCAGGCCAACGGACAGGGGGCATTACGAGCAGTACTTC.

This clonotype occurred a few times. V and J are TRBV7-2 and TRBJ1-2; D uncertain. V was shortened by 7 bases and J by 4 bases, with 7 bases between the two germline ends. The CDR3 loop spans 11 amino acids. Germline CDR1 and CDR2: SGHTA and FQGNSA. CDR3 region: CASTSGYGYTF. The CDR3 DNA reads as TGTGCCAGCACCTCTGGCTATGGCTACACCTTC.

The chain uses TRBV12-3 or TRBV12-4 and TRBJ1-2, with D uncertain. The V gene lost 5 bases and the J gene lost 9 bases, with 10 bases spanning the gap. CDR3 length: 11 amino acids. CDR3 DNA: TGTGCCAGCAGTGGCGGCCACAGCTACACCTTC. Protein: CASSGGHSYTF.

The chain uses TRBV4-3 and TRBJ2-2; 9 positions match TRBD2. Germline CDR1 LGHNA, CDR2 YSLEER. CDR3 length: 17 amino acids. V dropped 0 bases and J dropped 2; count of bases not matched to a gene: 4. CDR3 residues: CASSQDPSGVNTGELFF. The CDR3 DNA sequence: TGCGCCAGCAGCCAAGATCCTAGCGGGGTAAACACCGGGGAGCTGTTTTTT.

The sample holds many counts of this clonotype. The genes are TRBV20-1 and TRBJ1-2, with D possibly matching TRBD1 (5 bases). Between the trimmed V and J ends, which lost 4 bases and 10 bases, there was a span of 19 bases. From germline, CDR1 is DFQATT and CDR2 SNEGSKA (reference sequence). This CDR3 is built from 13 residues. CDR3 coding DNA: TGCAGTGCTAACAAAGGGCGACAGTTTCACTACACCTTC. Amino acid sequence: CSANKGRQFHYTF.

This clonotype was observed at least ten times. The chain couples TRBV12-3 or TRBV12-4 to TRBJ1-1, with D perhaps TRBD1 (5 bases). The germline V and J ends were trimmed by 1 base and 11 bases, with 17 bases remaining between them. The CDR3 is 14 amino acids. The CDR3 protein is CASSLVGADPTAFF. The CDR3 nucleotides are TGTGCCAGCAGTTTAGTCGGGGCGGACCCGACGGCTTTCTTT.

The rearrangement links TRBV18 to TRBJ1-1, with D perhaps TRBD1 (5 bases). Germline CDR1 is KGHSH and CDR2 is LQKENI. The CDR3 is 15 residues long. V shed 3 bases and J shed 1 base, with 12 bases lying between them. CDR3 region: CASSPPGTGNTEAFF. CDR3 DNA sequence: TGTGCCAGCTCACCGCCGGGGACGGGGAACACTGAAGCTTTCTTT.

This clonotype was seen repeatedly, ten times or more. This chain links TRBV5-1 with TRBJ2-1; D is uncertain. The CDR3 loop spans 13 amino acids. Germline CDR1 SGHRS, CDR2 YFSETQ. V lost 0 bases to trimming and J lost 4 bases, with 5 bases between them. The CDR3 DNA follows: TGCGCCAGCAGCTTGGTTGAATACAATGAGCAGTTCTTC. Protein sequence: CASSLVEYNEQFF.

The V call is TRBV12-3 or TRBV12-4, the J call TRBJ2-1; no clear D gene. V was trimmed by 0 bases and J by 9 bases, leaving 15 bases between them. The CDR3 consists of 15 residues. The CDR3 DNA sequence: TGTGCCAGCAGTTTAGCAGGTCATGGGTGGGGTGAGCAGTTCTTC. It codes for CASSLAGHGWGEQFF.